The 10 T cell receptor beta chains presented below share a single source sample, sequenced in a study of technical replicates of blood from a handful of donors. Only in-frame clones appear in the TCRdb table, and some are missing; sequencing was by immunoSEQ multiplex PCR. The sample contains fewer than 85,000 clones, approximately 90% of which appear only once. The sample was PBMCs. These receptors were obtained from a human donor in good health. Some clones in this sample may be carry-over from other donors' samples.

The chain joins TRBV4-1 to TRBJ2-7, with TRBD2 matching over 12 bases. Germline CDR1 and CDR2: MGHRA and YSYEKL. The CDR3 loop spans 16 amino acids. V lost 0 bases to trimming and J lost 4 bases; unmatched junction nucleotides: 4. The CDR3 loop reads CASSQDSLAGGYEQYF. The CDR3 coding sequence is TGCGCCAGCAGCCAAGATTCCCTAGCGGGGGGGTACGAGCAGTACTTC.

The count of this clone is one. The V call is TRBV7-2, the J call TRBJ1-1; a possible D gene is TRBD1 (5 bases). V was trimmed by 2 bases and J by 1 base, leaving 5 bases between them. The germline gives CDR1 SGHTA, CDR2 FQGNSA. The CDR3 has 13 amino acids. The CDR3 spells CASSLQGNTEAFF. The CDR3 coding sequence is TGTGCCAGCAGCTTACAGGGGAACACTGAAGCTTTCTTT.

As regards this clone: One junction end does not reproduce the germline sequence, and a read error may be involved. The chain recombines TRBV4-1 with TRBJ2-2; 12 bases agree with TRBD2. The CDR3 totals 17 residues. The V gene's germline CDR1 is MGHRA and CDR2 YSYEKL. The CDR3 protein is CASSHARTSGNSGELFF. The CDR3 region has the DNA TGCGCCAGCAGCCATGCCAGGACTAGCGGGAACTCCGGGGAGCTGTTTTTT.

The gene calls are TRBV10-3 and TRBJ2-7; the D gene is possibly TRBD1 (7 bases). CDR1 is ENHRY and CDR2 is SYGVKD in the germline V gene. The CDR3 runs to 12 residues. The V end lost 10 bases, the J end lost 1 base, and 11 bases lay between the germline ends. This chain's CDR3 is CATGDRSYEQYF. The CDR3 DNA reads TGTGCCACGGGGGACAGATCCTACGAGCAGTACTTC.

The chain couples TRBV7-2 to TRBJ2-3; 12 bases agree with TRBD2. V shed 5 bases and J 4 bases; nucleotides not matched to a gene: 10. This CDR3 spans 17 amino acids. Germline V lookup: CDR1 SGHTA, CDR2 FQGNSA. CDR3 nucleotide sequence: TGTGCCAGCAGCAACAGACTAGCGGGAGTCAGGTCAGATACGCAGTATTTT. Encoded protein: CASSNRLAGVRSDTQYF.

The rearrangement uses TRBV6-5 and TRBJ2-3; maybe TRBD2 (5 bases). The CDR3 consists of 15 residues. Germline lookup yields CDR1 MNHEY and CDR2 SVGAGI. Trimming removed 4 bases from V and 0 bases from J, with 11 bases in between. The DNA of the CDR3 is TGTGCCAGCAGTTCAGTGACTAAGAGCACAGATACGCAGTATTTT. The encoded protein is CASSSVTKSTDTQYF.

This clone has a handful of counts. The rearrangement uses TRBV30 and TRBJ1-1; TRBD1 is a possible D gene (5 bases). The V and J ends lost 4 bases and 3 bases respectively, with 12 bases between them. Germline values: CDR1 GTSNPN, CDR2 SVGIG (reference sequence). The CDR3 loop spans 13 amino acids. The CDR3 nucleotides are TGTGCCTGGACAGGGTGGTCCGACACTGAAGCTTTCTTT. Encoded protein: CAWTGWSDTEAFF.

V is TRBV2 and J is TRBJ1-1, with D tentatively TRBD1 (6 bases). V was shortened by 7 bases and J by 3 bases, with 12 bases between the two germline ends. There are 13 residues in the CDR3. CDR1 SNHLY and CDR2 FYNNEI come from the germline V gene. The CDR3 coding sequence is TGTGCCAGCACTCGACAGGCAGACACTGAAGCTTTCTTT. Protein product: CASTRQADTEAFF.

This sequence joins TRBV25-1 and TRBJ2-1, with 9 bases aligning to TRBD2. The CDR3 spans 15 residues. Germline V gene lookup returns CDR1 MGHDK and CDR2 SYGVNS. The V and J ends lost 6 bases and 6 bases, in that order; junction bases with no gene match: 9. DNA of the CDR3: TGTGCCAGCAGCCCCGGCAGCGGGGGGTTCAATGAGCAGTTCTTC. Translated, it gives CASSPGSGGFNEQFF.

The chain joins TRBV10-3 to TRBJ2-2; possible D gene TRBD2, 5 bases. Trimming stripped 3 bases from V and 5 bases from J, with 7 bases between. The CDR3 covers 13 residues. Germline CDR1 reads ENHRY; CDR2 reads SYGVKD. The CDR3 loop is CAISERGTGELFF. CDR3 nucleotide sequence: TGTGCCATCAGTGAACGGGGTACCGGGGAGCTGTTTTTT.